Below are 29 T cell receptor beta chains sequenced from a single sample in a study of blood T cell repertoires in COVID-19. Measured with immunoSEQ multiplex PCR; TCRdb has only the in-frame clones, and not every one. The repertoire holds 100,000 to 150,000 clones, 85% seen once, with roughly a quarter in the top ten. Sequencing input: peripheral blood. All receptors come from a woman older than 75 with acute or convalescent COVID-19.

The chain combines TRBV18 with TRBJ2-7; D is undetermined. Germline V gene lookup returns CDR1 KGHSH and CDR2 LQKENI. CDR3 length equals 13 residues. V was trimmed by 6 bases and J by 0 bases, leaving 9 bases between them. In nucleotides, the CDR3 is TGTGCCAGCTCGTCGGGTAGCTCCTACGAGCAGTACTTC. Translation: CASSSGSSYEQYF.

J is TRBJ2-6 and V is TRBV7-9; 9 bases match TRBD1. CDR1 SEHNR and CDR2 FQNEAQ come from the germline V gene (reference sequence). The CDR3 contains 18 residues. Trimming removed 2 bases from V and 4 bases from J; junction bases left unmatched: 9. DNA of the CDR3: TGTGCCAGCAGCTTACTGACAGGGGGATCCAGGGGGGCCAACGTCCTGACTTTC. As protein: CASSLLTGGSRGANVLTF. The full variable domain, in which reference TRBV7-9 and TRBJ2-6 provide the parts outside the CDR3, is DTGVSQNPRHKITKRGQNVTFRCDPISEHNRLYWYRQTLGQGPEFLTYFQNEAQLEKSRLLSDRFSAERPKGSFSTLEIQRTEQGDSAMYLCASSLLTGGSRGANVLTFGAGSRLTVL.

This sequence joins TRBV9 and TRBJ2-3; a possible D gene is TRBD2 (5 bases). Germline V gene sequence: CDR1 SGDLS, CDR2 YYNGEE. V dropped 7 bases and J dropped 1 base, with 16 bases sitting between them. The CDR3 spans 15 residues. In DNA, the CDR3 is TGTGCCAGCGGCCGAAGCGGTTTCCGCACAGATACGCAGTATTTT. This translates into CASGRSGFRTDTQYF.

The J gene is TRBJ1-1, the V gene TRBV10-3; D is unclear. V was pared by 0 bases and J by 3 bases, with 8 bases between. This CDR3 is 14 amino acids long. Per germline, CDR1 ENHRY and CDR2 SYGVKD. As DNA, the CDR3 is TGTGCCATCAGTGAGTCCGCCGAGGACACTGAAGCTTTCTTT. This translates into CAISESAEDTEAFF.

This clone was observed once. The rearrangement uses TRBV18 and TRBJ1-3; D possibly corresponds to TRBD1 (6 bases). Trimming took off 6 bases at V and 4 bases at J, with 16 bases between the two ends. The CDR3 extends over 15 amino acids. Per germline, CDR1 KGHSH and CDR2 LQKENI. CDR3 in amino acids: CASSEGTLEGNTIYF. The CDR3 nucleotides read TGTGCCAGCTCCGAAGGGACACTCGAAGGAAACACCATATATTTT.

CDR3 in amino acids: CASSQDRSSNEQFF. The DNA of the CDR3 is TGCGCCAGCAGCCAAGATCGTTCCTCGAATGAGCAGTTCTTC. The J gene is TRBJ2-1, the V gene TRBV4-3; D gene uncertain. With 0 bases removed from V and 7 bases from J, the gap between germline ends came to 10 bases. Germline CDR1 is LGHNA and CDR2 is YSLEER. The CDR3 has 14 residues.

J is TRBJ1-2 and V is TRBV19; the D is unclear. The V gene lost 3 bases and the J gene lost 6 bases, with 11 bases spanning the gap. This CDR3 comprises 13 residues. The germline gives CDR1 LNHDA, CDR2 SQIVND (reference sequence). CDR3 residues: CASSMRGGNGYTF. The CDR3 DNA follows: TGTGCCAGTAGTATGCGGGGAGGAAATGGCTACACCTTC.

The rearrangement links TRBV2 to TRBJ1-3; D is ambiguous. This CDR3 spans 17 amino acids. Trimming pared 2 bases from V and 0 bases from J, leaving 14 bases between. Germline lookup yields CDR1 SNHLY and CDR2 FYNNEI. CDR3 nucleotides: TGTGCCAGCAGTGAAACATTCAGGTTATTCTCTGGAAACACCATATATTTT. Protein: CASSETFRLFSGNTIYF.

This chain joins TRBV7-2 and TRBJ2-3; a weak D match, TRBD2 (7 bases). The V and J ends lost 1 base and 5 bases respectively, with 13 bases between them. In germline, CDR1 is SGHTA, CDR2 FQGNSA. The CDR3 runs to 15 residues. As DNA, the CDR3 is TGTGCCAGCAGCTTAGGCCGGGGGGCGAGAGATACGCAGTATTTT. Its protein product is CASSLGRGARDTQYF.

The J gene is TRBJ1-5, the V gene TRBV12-3 or TRBV12-4; D may be TRBD1 (5 bases). This CDR3 contains 13 residues. V was clipped by 7 bases and J by 1 base, with 8 bases between them. Here the CDR3 reads CASTAGSNQPQHF. CDR3 nucleotides: TGTGCCAGCACAGCAGGGAGCAATCAGCCCCAGCATTTT.

This chain connects TRBV5-1 to TRBJ1-2; weak D call: TRBD1 (6 bases). This CDR3 contains 15 residues. Trimming cost V 5 bases and J 5 bases, with 19 bases left between them. CDR1 and CDR2 (germline): SGHRS, YFSETQ. The CDR3 reads CASRLGTGLGYGYTF. The DNA for the CDR3 is TGCGCCAGCAGACTTGGCACAGGGCTAGGGTATGGCTACACCTTC.

This clone was counted between two and nine times. This chain connects TRBV5-1 to TRBJ1-6; tentatively, D is TRBD1 (5 bases). This CDR3 contains 14 residues. In germline, CDR1 is SGHRS, CDR2 YFSETQ. Deletions cut 3 bases from V and 10 bases from J, with 14 bases between. The CDR3 protein is CASSSGDSSSPLHF. For the CDR3, the DNA is TGCGCCAGCAGCTCCGGAGACAGTTCGTCACCCCTCCACTTT.

This clone was counted a few times. The chain employs TRBV19 and TRBJ1-1, with TRBD1 identical over 8 bases. V lost 5 bases and J lost 4; bases outside the gene matches: 9. The CDR3 has 15 residues. Germline CDR1 and CDR2: LNHDA and SQIVND (reference sequence). CDR3 protein: CASSFFGQGSTEAFF. Here the CDR3 DNA reads TGTGCCAGTAGTTTTTTTGGACAGGGAAGCACTGAAGCTTTCTTT.

This chain joins TRBV18 and TRBJ2-5, with 7 bases lining up with TRBD1. Germline V lookup: CDR1 KGHSH, CDR2 LQKENI. The CDR3 contains 14 residues. V lost 2 bases and J lost 3; bases outside the gene matches: 3. In nucleotides, the CDR3 is TGTGCCAGCTCACCATCTACAGGGGAAGAGACCCAGTACTTC. Translated, it gives CASSPSTGEETQYF.

The rearrangement links TRBV29-1 to TRBJ1-2; a possible D gene is TRBD1 (5 bases). Trimming left V 2 bases short and J 7 bases short, with 11 bases between. Germline V CDR1 and CDR2: SQVTM, ANQGSEA. The CDR3 runs to 12 residues. This chain's CDR3 is CSVERQGGGYTF. For the CDR3, the DNA is TGCAGCGTTGAACGTCAGGGAGGTGGCTACACCTTC. Looking up the rest from reference TRBV29-1 and TRBJ1-2 gives the full variable domain: SAVISQKPSRDICQRGTSLTIQCQVDSQVTMMFWYRQQPGQSLTLIATANQGSEATYESGFVIDKFPISRPNLTFSTLTVSNMSPEDSSIYLCSVERQGGGYTFGSGTRLTVV.

This chain uses TRBV3-1 (or the pseudogene TRBV3-2) with TRBJ2-2; no reliable D call. CDR3 length: 13 amino acids. Germline V gives CDR1 LGHDT, CDR2 YNNKEL (reference sequence). Between the trimmed V and J ends, which lost 4 bases and 7 bases, there was a span of 10 bases. The CDR3 nucleotides are TGTGCCAGCAGCCGATCGAGGCACGGGGAGCTGTTTTTT. It codes for CASSRSRHGELFF.

The genes are TRBV20-1 and TRBJ2-1; D might be TRBD2 (5 bases). The CDR3 spans 11 residues. Germline V gene data show CDR1 as DFQATT and CDR2 as SNEGSKA (reference sequence). Trimming pared 0 bases from V and 9 bases from J, leaving 6 bases between. The CDR3 here is CSARDGSEQFF. CDR3 DNA: TGCAGTGCTAGAGATGGGAGTGAGCAGTTCTTC.

This clone was recorded a few times. This CDR3 reads CASSQGRQGGGYTF. The CDR3 DNA is TGTGCCAGCAGCCAAGGACGACAGGGTGGGGGCTACACCTTC. The chain employs TRBV3-1 (or the pseudogene TRBV3-2) and TRBJ1-2, with 7 bases identical to TRBD1. The germline CDR1 and CDR2 sequences are LGHDT and YNNKEL (reference sequence). The CDR3 has 14 amino acids. J was trimmed by 8 bases and V by 1 base; bases with no gene match: 7.

This chain uses TRBV19 with TRBJ2-6, with D possibly being TRBD1 (5 bases). Germline V gives CDR1 LNHDA, CDR2 SQIVND (reference sequence). Deletions cut 9 bases from V and 4 bases from J, with 13 bases between. The CDR3 loop spans 14 amino acids. CDR3 DNA sequence: TGTGCCAGCCAGGGCTTTGCGGGGGCCAACGTCCTGACTTTC. Residues: CASQGFAGANVLTF.

This clone was recorded once. This sequence joins TRBV13 and TRBJ2-3; no clear D. Trimming cost V 5 bases and J 2 bases, with 8 bases left between them. The CDR3 extends over 13 amino acids. The germline V gene encodes CDR1 PRHDT and CDR2 FYEKMQ (reference sequence). The CDR3 reads CASSPVNTDTQYF. The DNA of the CDR3 is TGTGCCAGCAGCCCAGTTAACACAGATACGCAGTATTTT. Full variable domain (rest looked up from reference TRBV13 and TRBJ2-3): AAGVIQSPRHLIKEKRETATLKCYPIPRHDTVYWYQQGPGQDPQFLISFYEKMQSDKGSIPDRFSAQQFSDYHSELNMSSLELGDSALYFCASSPVNTDTQYFGPGTRLTVL.

The gene calls are TRBV10-3 and TRBJ2-7, with D unresolved. The CDR3 runs 12 residues. The germline V and J ends were trimmed by 2 bases and 6 bases, with 8 bases remaining between them. The V gene's germline CDR1 is ENHRY and CDR2 SYGVKD. The CDR3 protein is CAISERQAEQYF. The CDR3 DNA is TGTGCCATCAGTGAGCGGCAGGCCGAGCAGTACTTC.

The chain carries TRBV6-5 and TRBJ2-7, with a weak D call TRBD1 (6 bases). CDR1 MNHEY and CDR2 SVGAGI come from the germline V gene. CDR3 length: 14 residues. V was shortened by 8 bases and J by 4 bases, with 18 bases between the two germline ends. The CDR3, as DNA: TGTGCCAGCGTGATCTATCTAGGGGGATACGAGCAGTACTTC. Protein sequence: CASVIYLGGYEQYF.

This clone was found once. This chain uses TRBV6-5 with TRBJ1-2; possibly TRBD1 for D (6 bases). The CDR3 contains 13 residues. Trimming cost V 6 bases and J 7 bases, with 15 bases left between them. Germline lookup yields CDR1 MNHEY and CDR2 SVGAGI. The DNA for the CDR3 is TGTGCCAGCAGAATCGGACAGTACGGTGGCTACACCTTC. Translated: CASRIGQYGGYTF.

The rearrangement links TRBV9 to TRBJ1-5, with 8 bases that match TRBD1. Germline assignment: CDR1 SGDLS and CDR2 YYNGEE. J lost 1 base, V lost 5 bases, and 5 bases had no gene match. CDR3 size: 15 residues. DNA of the CDR3: TGTGCCAGCAGTCTCCAGGGGGCGAGCAATCAGCCCCAGCATTTT. It codes for CASSLQGASNQPQHF.

This clone was counted only a few times. V usage is TRBV7-2 and J usage is TRBJ1-2; the D is unclear. The germline gives CDR1 SGHTA, CDR2 FQGNSA. CDR3 length: 15 residues. V lost 1 base and J lost 2, with 11 bases in between. The CDR3 here is CASSLVIFPNYGYTF. For the CDR3, the DNA is TGTGCCAGCAGCTTAGTAATCTTCCCCAACTATGGCTACACCTTC. Based on the CDR3 plus reference TRBV7-2 and TRBJ1-2, the full variable domain is GAGVSQSPSNKVTEKGKDVELRCDPISGHTALYWYRQSLGQGLEFLIYFQGNSAPDKSGLPSDRFSAERTGGSVSTLTIQRTQQEDSAVYLCASSLVIFPNYGYTFGSGTRLTVV.

This clone came up once. V gene TRBV12-5 combines with J gene TRBJ2-7, with D unclear. This CDR3 is 14 amino acids long. The ends were cut back, 1 base at V and 0 bases at J, with 7 bases in the middle. In germline, CDR1 is LGHNT, CDR2 FRNRAP. CDR3 in amino acids: CASGLGPSSYEQYF. The CDR3 nucleotides read TGTGCTAGTGGTTTGGGACCTAGCTCCTACGAGCAGTACTTC.

In nucleotides, the CDR3 is TGTGCCAGCAGTGAATCACAGAATCAGCCCCAGCATTTT. Translated, it gives CASSESQNQPQHF. This chain links TRBV2 with TRBJ1-5; D is ambiguous. The CDR3 sequence is 13 residues long. Germline CDR1 is SNHLY and CDR2 is FYNNEI. Trimming shortened V by 2 bases and J by 4 bases, and 6 bases separated the two germline ends. Supplemented by reference TRBV2 and TRBJ1-5, the full variable domain reads EPEVTQTPSHQVTQMGQEVILRCVPISNHLYFYWYRQILGQKVEFLVSFYNNEISEKSEIFDDQFSVERPDGSNFTLKIRSTKLEDSAMYFCASSESQNQPQHFGDGTRLSIL.

The rearrangement links TRBV4-3 to TRBJ1-5; D not certain. Deletions cut 1 base from V and 6 bases from J, with 10 bases between. The CDR3 length is 14 residues. CDR1 is LGHNA, CDR2 YSLEER, per germline. In DNA form, the CDR3 reads TGCGCCAGCAGCCAAGTCTGGTCCGGTCAGCCCCAGCATTTT. It specifies CASSQVWSGQPQHF.

This rearrangement joins TRBV11-3 to TRBJ2-2, with TRBD1 identical over 7 bases. The junction had 6 bases not matched to a gene; V was cut back by 4 bases and J by 4 bases. The CDR3 spans 15 residues. CDR1 is SGHNT and CDR2 is YENEEA in the germline V gene. The CDR3 region has the DNA TGTGCCAGCAGCTCCCTGGGACAGTCCACCGGGGAGCTGTTTTTT. Amino acids: CASSSLGQSTGELFF.